Following are 21 T cell receptor beta chains from one sample sequenced in a study of T cells in Graves' hyperthyroidism and ophthalmopathy. Researchers amplified the TCR beta CDR3 regions from RNA transcripts. First-round RT-PCR of the TCR CDR3 relied on the HTBI primer set. Each CDR3 protein gets one entry after TCRdb re-called the multiplex PCR reads with MiXCR. The sample carries hundreds of thousands of distinct CDR3 sequences, less than 20% recorded once. Sample: blood. The receptor source for this set is a man aged 35 to 55 with Graves' ophthalmopathy.

Here the CDR3 reads CSATTDMNTEAFF. The CDR3 coding sequence is TGCAGTGCTACCACAGATATGAACACTGAAGCTTTCTTT. This chain joins TRBV20-1 and TRBJ1-1, with D unresolved. Per germline, CDR1 DFQATT and CDR2 SNEGSKA (reference sequence). With 4 bases removed from V and 0 bases from J, the gap between germline ends came to 9 bases. The CDR3 consists of 13 residues.

In nucleotides, the CDR3 is TGTGCCAGCAGCTTTAGAGGACAGGGAGCCATGGCGACCGGGGAGCTGTTTTTT. Its protein is CASSFRGQGAMATGELFF. The chain joins TRBV5-6 to TRBJ2-2; 8 nucleotides align to TRBD1. Trimming removed 2 bases from V and 5 bases from J; junction bases left unmatched: 14. The CDR3 consists of 18 residues. In germline, CDR1 is SGHDT, CDR2 YYEEEE.

In its sample, this clonotype was seen many times. The chain employs TRBV3-1 and TRBJ1-3; D gene uncertain. The germline V gene encodes CDR1 LGHDT and CDR2 YNNKEL (reference sequence). Trimming pared 2 bases from V and 0 bases from J, leaving 11 bases between. The CDR3 runs 16 residues. CDR3 in amino acids: CASSQMEATSGNTIYF. DNA of the CDR3: TGTGCCAGCAGCCAAATGGAAGCAACCTCTGGAAACACCATATATTTT. Combining the CDR3 with reference TRBV3-1 and TRBJ1-3 gives the whole variable domain DTAVSQTPKYLVTQMGNDKSIKCEQNLGHDTMYWYKQDSKKFLKIMFSYNNKELIINETVPNRFSPKSPDKAHLNLHINSLELGDSAVYFCASSQMEATSGNTIYFGEGSWLTVV.

The chain joins TRBV7-9 to TRBJ1-2; D gene uncertain. The CDR3 runs to 15 residues. Deletions cut 1 base from V and 0 bases from J, with 9 bases between. Germline assignment: CDR1 SEHNR and CDR2 FQNEAQ (reference sequence). The CDR3, as DNA: TGTGCCAGCAGCTTAGTTGGGGATTCTAACTATGGCTACACCTTC. Protein product: CASSLVGDSNYGYTF.

This clonotype was counted only a few times. The chain has TRBV6-1 and TRBJ2-6; D could derive from TRBD1 or TRBD2 (5 bases each). This CDR3 contains 15 residues. Germline assignment: CDR1 MNHNS and CDR2 SASEGT. V was cut by 6 bases and J by 0 bases, with 9 bases left in between. CDR3 nucleotide sequence: TGTGCCAGCAGCAGGGACGGCTCTGGGGCCAACGTCCTGACTTTC. It is translated as CASSRDGSGANVLTF.

This sequence joins TRBV18 and TRBJ1-1; the match to TRBD1 covers 8 bases. The CDR3 extends over 16 amino acids. J gave up 0 bases and V 5 bases, and 8 bases lay outside the gene matches. The germline gives CDR1 KGHSH, CDR2 LQKENI. CDR3 sequence: CASSSLPTGVNTEAFF. Written as DNA, the CDR3 is TGTGCCAGCTCATCCCTACCGACAGGGGTGAACACTGAAGCTTTCTTT.

This clonotype was seen ten or more times. The chain employs TRBV5-6 and TRBJ1-1; tentative D call: TRBD1 (5 bases). Germline CDR1 is SGHDT and CDR2 is YYEEEE. The CDR3 is 15 residues long. The germline V and J ends were trimmed by 1 base and 1 base, with 11 bases remaining between them. The CDR3 DNA follows: TGTGCCAGCAGCTTGACGGGGGGTAGGAACACTGAAGCTTTCTTT. Translating gives CASSLTGGRNTEAFF.

At least ten counts were recorded for this clonotype. The rearrangement uses TRBV7-2 and TRBJ2-3; 8 bases are a match to TRBD1. Germline CDR1 is SGHTA and CDR2 is FQGNSA. With 10 bases clipped from V and 2 bases from J, the junction kept 11 bases outside the gene matches. This CDR3 is built from 15 residues. The CDR3 coding sequence is TGTGCCATAGAGCGGGCAGGGGGCGTCACAGATACGCAGTATTTT. It encodes CAIERAGGVTDTQYF.

The table lists this clonotype with a few counts. This chain connects TRBV3-1 to TRBJ2-7; maybe TRBD1 (6 bases). Germline V gene sequence: CDR1 LGHDT, CDR2 YNNKEL (reference sequence). CDR3 size: 12 residues. Trimming pared 4 bases from V and 5 bases from J, leaving 9 bases between. CDR3 amino acids: CASSRTVHEQYF. The CDR3 coding sequence is TGTGCCAGCAGCCGGACAGTCCACGAGCAGTACTTC.

This clonotype was detected only a few times. This rearrangement joins TRBV5-6 to TRBJ2-3; D is ambiguous. Germline V gene lookup returns CDR1 SGHDT and CDR2 YYEEEE. The V gene lost 2 bases and the J gene lost 1 base, with 8 bases spanning the gap. The CDR3 loop spans 14 amino acids. The CDR3 sequence is CASSLTGRTDTQYF. The CDR3 region has the DNA TGTGCCAGCAGCTTAACGGGTCGCACAGATACGCAGTATTTT.

The table lists this clonotype with many counts. The chain uses TRBV3-1 and TRBJ2-1; the D gene is possibly TRBD2 (5 bases). Germline CDR1 and CDR2: LGHDT and YNNKEL (reference sequence). V lost 2 bases to trimming and J lost 6 bases, with 14 bases between them. The CDR3 runs 15 residues. CDR3 DNA sequence: TGTGCCAGCAGCCAAATATTTGGGGAGTCCAATGAGCAGTTCTTC. It specifies CASSQIFGESNEQFF.

Points on this clonotype: A single base separates this from a much larger clone, so it may be a read error. CDR3 in amino acids: CASRTSRGFSYNSSLHF. The CDR3 nucleotides read TGTGCCAGCAGGACAAGTCGAGGTTTCTCCTATAATTCATCCCTCCACTTT. V is TRBV28 and J is TRBJ1-6, with D unresolved. Germline values: CDR1 MDHEN, CDR2 SYDVKM. The CDR3 is made up of 17 amino acids.

This clonotype was seen at least ten times. V usage is TRBV11-2 and J usage is TRBJ2-3; D might be TRBD1 or TRBD2, each matching 5 bases. Germline CDR1 is SGHAT and CDR2 is FQNNGV. Trimming took off 4 bases at V and 11 bases at J, with 16 bases between the two ends. The CDR3 contains 13 residues. The CDR3 spells CASSYAKVGEQYF. DNA for the CDR3: TGTGCCAGCAGCTATGCGAAGGTGGGGGAGCAGTATTTT.

This clonotype has just one count. The chain recombines TRBV19 with TRBJ2-1; D gene uncertain. CDR3 length equals 11 residues. V shed 3 bases and J shed 6 bases, with 3 bases lying between them. In germline, CDR1 is LNHDA, CDR2 SQIVND (reference sequence). CDR3 bases: TGTGCCAGTAGTATGTTCAATGAGCAGTTCTTC. It is translated as CASSMFNEQFF.

The V gene is TRBV29-1, the J gene TRBJ2-7, with D possibly matching TRBD2 (5 bases). Per the germline V gene, CDR1 is SQVTM and CDR2 is ANQGSEA. V dropped 6 bases and J dropped 0 bases, with 15 bases sitting between them. This CDR3 spans 14 amino acids. Here the CDR3 reads CSVASRRPSYEQYF. The DNA of the CDR3 is TGCAGCGTCGCGAGCCGGAGGCCCTCCTACGAGCAGTACTTC.

This clonotype was seen a handful of times. The rearrangement uses TRBV10-3 and TRBJ2-1; possible D gene TRBD1, 5 bases. V gave up 8 bases and J gave up 3 bases, with 17 bases separating them. Germline assignment: CDR1 ENHRY and CDR2 SYGVKD. This CDR3 contains 15 residues. The CDR3 loop is CAIARLQTDYNEQFF. For the CDR3, the DNA is TGTGCCATCGCCAGACTTCAGACAGACTACAATGAGCAGTTCTTC.

V gene TRBV20-1 combines with J gene TRBJ2-4, with 12 nucleotides matching TRBD2. Germline CDR1 DFQATT, CDR2 SNEGSKA (reference sequence). J was trimmed by 9 bases and V by 5 bases; bases with no gene match: 14. The CDR3 is 16 amino acids. The CDR3 DNA sequence: TGCAGTGCTTCCGTACTAGCGGGGGGCGCTGAATCCATTCAGTACTTC. Translating it yields CSASVLAGGAESIQYF.

This clonotype was detected only a few times. The chain recombines TRBV12-3 or TRBV12-4 with TRBJ1-1; a possible D gene is TRBD1 (5 bases). The CDR3 runs to 13 residues. The V end was cut by 3 bases, the J end by 3 bases, with 8 bases between. CDR3 nucleotides: TGTGCCAGCAGTTTTAGGGGTCACACTGAAGCTTTCTTT. Amino acid sequence: CASSFRGHTEAFF.

The chain links TRBV29-1 to TRBJ2-6; 8 positions match TRBD1. V dropped 7 bases and J dropped 1; count of bases not matched to a gene: 6. This CDR3 is built from 15 residues. Germline assignment: CDR1 SQVTM and CDR2 ANQGSEA. DNA for the CDR3: TGCAGCGCCCGGGACAGGATGTCTGGGGCCAACGTCCTGACTTTC. Its protein is CSARDRMSGANVLTF.

This clonotype was detected ten times or more. The rearrangement uses TRBV2 and TRBJ2-7; D is ambiguous. V was cut by 7 bases and J by 6 bases, with 19 bases left in between. Germline CDR1 and CDR2: SNHLY and FYNNEI. The CDR3 consists of 14 residues. CDR3 region: CASTPSPGLLEQYF. DNA of the CDR3: TGTGCCAGCACCCCCTCCCCGGGTCTACTCGAGCAGTACTTC.

This clonotype was recorded only once. This chain links TRBV5-1 with TRBJ1-1, with unresolved D. The V and J ends lost 0 bases and 2 bases respectively, with 14 bases between them. Per the germline V gene, CDR1 is SGHRS and CDR2 is YFSETQ. The length of the CDR3 is 16 residues. The CDR3 nucleotides are TGCGCCAGCAGCTTGGTAAGCCTAGGGCCTAACACTGAAGCTTTCTTT. Its protein is CASSLVSLGPNTEAFF.